Listed below are T cell receptor beta chains from one sample, sequenced in a study of T cells in Graves' hyperthyroidism and ophthalmopathy. MiXCR, applied by TCRdb to the multiplex PCR reads, yields one record per CDR3 protein. The sample gives over 500,000 distinct CDR3 sequences, around 15% of which show up once; approximately 15% is in the top ten. Sequencing used blood. The receptor set was obtained from a woman aged 40 to 50 with Graves' hyperthyroidism. Both conserved end residues are part of each CDR3. The D gene is left open where the match is weak. Size is omitted from some rows. Given values are once, few, many or a class for expanded clones.

.	TRBV28	many	TRBJ2-7	TGTGCCAGCATCGGTCAGAACTCCTACGAGCAGTACTTC	CASIGQNSYEQYF
.	TRBV27	many	TRBJ2-2	TGTGCCAGCAGTCCGCCGGGGATCGGGGAGCTGTTTTTT	CASSPPGIGELFF
.	TRBV27	.	TRBJ2-1	TGTGCCAGCAGTTTACGGGGACAAAACAATGAGCAGTTCTTC	CASSLRGQNNEQFF
TRBD1	TRBV2	many	TRBJ1-6	TGTGCCAGCCTCCGGGACAGGGCCTCCTATAATTCACCCCTCCACTTT	CASLRDRASYNSPLHF
TRBD1	TRBV6-1	.	TRBJ1-4	TGTGCCAGCAGTAGAGCCGGGACAGGGTCTAATGAAAAACTGTTTTTT	CASSRAGTGSNEKLFF
TRBD2	TRBV3-1	many	TRBJ2-2	TGTGCCAGCAGTTCCGCTGAGCGGGAGAACACCGGGGAGCTGTTTTTT	CASSSAERENTGELFF
.	TRBV2	many	TRBJ1-1	TGTGCCAGCGGCTTAGGTCGCATGAACACTGAAGCTTTCTTT	CASGLGRMNTEAFF
.	TRBV2	many	TRBJ2-7	TGTGCCAGCAGTGACCGGAGGGCGGACTACGAGCAGTACTTC	CASSDRRADYEQYF
TRBD1	TRBV15	few	TRBJ1-5	TGTGCCACCAGCAGCGGGACAGGGGAAAGGCAGCCCCAGCATTTT	CATSSGTGERQPQHF
TRBD1	TRBV28	few	TRBJ1-2	TGTGCCAGCAGCTCCGGGACAGGGAATGGCTACACCTTC	CASSSGTGNGYTF
.	TRBV6-6	many	TRBJ1-1	TGTGCCAGCAGTTACGCCGGGACACCGGGGGAAGCTTTCTTT	CASSYAGTPGEAFF
TRBD2	TRBV14	.	TRBJ2-1	TGTGCCAGCAGCCAAGGATGGGGGAGGGCCAGTGACAATGAGCAGTTCTTC	CASSQGWGRASDNEQFF
TRBD2	TRBV2	many	TRBJ2-3	TGTGCCAGCAGTGAATATTTGTCTAGCGGGGGGACAGATACGCAGTATTTT	CASSEYLSSGGTDTQYF
.	TRBV5-1	.	TRBJ2-1	TGCGCCAGCAGCTCCCCACTGGAGGAGAGCTCCTACAATGAGCAGTTCTTC	CASSSPLEESSYNEQFF
TRBD2	TRBV5-1	many	TRBJ2-3	TGCGCCAGCAGCTTGGCAGCGACTAGCGATGGAGATACGCAGTATTTT	CASSLAATSDGDTQYF
TRBD2	TRBV11-3	few	TRBJ2-1	TGTGCCAGCAGCTTGGGGCTAGCGGGAGGGCCGGACCTCGATGAGCAGTTCTTC	CASSLGLAGGPDLDEQFF
TRBD2	TRBV6-5	.	TRBJ2-7	TGTGCCAGCAGTTACCCGGGAGGGCCGAACGAGCAGTACTTC	CASSYPGGPNEQYF
.	TRBV20-1	many	TRBJ2-2	TGCAGTGCTAGAGGGTGGCAGGGTGCCGGGGAGCTGTTTTTT	CSARGWQGAGELFF
.	TRBV19	many	TRBJ1-5	TGTGCCAGTAGTATGGGAAGCCTTTTTGGTTATCAGCCCCAGCATTTT	CASSMGSLFGYQPQHF
.	TRBV12-5	.	TRBJ2-7	TGTGCTAGTGGCGCGACAGAAATAAATTCGCACTACGAGCAGTACTTC	CASGATEINSHYEQYF
.	TRBV28	few	TRBJ1-5	.	CASSSSDQPQHF
TRBD2	TRBV28	many	TRBJ2-3	TGTGCCTGGGGGGAGGGTAGCACAGATACGCAGTATTTT	CAWGEGSTDTQYF
.	TRBV7-9	many	TRBJ2-7	TGTGCCAGCAGCTCACTAGATCACTACGAGCAGTACTTC	CASSSLDHYEQYF
TRBD1	TRBV29-1	.	TRBJ2-7	TGCAGCGTCGAAGCCCGGGACAGGGGATTCTCCTACGAGCGGTACTTC	CSVEARDRGFSYERYF
.	TRBV24-1	many	TRBJ1-1	TGTGCCACCAGTGATGGGAGCGGGACTGAAGCTTTCTTT	CATSDGSGTEAFF
.	TRBV5-1	few	TRBJ1-4	TGCGCCAGCCGCCCGGGTCCAGGGCTCGAAAAACTGTTTTTT	CASRPGPGLEKLFF
.	TRBV3-1	few	TRBJ1-1	TGTGCCAGCAGCCAAGAGTTAATCGGGGGGGCTGGGGTCACTGAAGCTTTCTTT	CASSQELIGGAGVTEAFF
TRBD1	TRBV9	.	TRBJ2-2	TGTGCCAGCAGCGTACGGACAGGGGGGGACACCGGGGAGCTGTTTTTT	CASSVRTGGDTGELFF
.	TRBV30	.	TRBJ1-1	TGTGCCTGGAGGACAGCGAACACTGAAGATTTCTTT	CAWRTANTEDFF
TRBD2	TRBV18	many	TRBJ2-7	TGTGCCAGCTCACTGACCGGGACTAGCGGCTCCTCCTACGAGCAGTACTTC	CASSLTGTSGSSYEQYF
.	TRBV7-2	many	TRBJ1-2	TGTGCCAGCAGCTTGATAACAGGGACCGGCTACACCTTC	CASSLITGTGYTF
.	TRBV5-1	.	TRBJ2-5	TGCGCCAGCAGCCAACCGACAGCGCAAGAGACCCAGTACTTC	CASSQPTAQETQYF
TRBD1	TRBV20-1	many	TRBJ1-1	TGCAGTGCTAGACCGGGACAGGGTCACACTGAAGCTTTCTTT	CSARPGQGHTEAFF
TRBD1	TRBV5-1	.	TRBJ2-6	TGCGCCAGCAGCCCTGGGACAGGGGGCGACGGGGCCAACGTCCTGACTTTC	CASSPGTGGDGANVLTF
TRBD1	TRBV3-1	many	TRBJ1-1	TGTGCCAGCAGCCTCGGGACAGCGAAACCTTTGGCTTTCTTT	CASSLGTAKPLAFF
.	TRBV2	many	TRBJ2-5	TGTGCCAGCAGTGAAGGGGGGATTGAGACCCAGTACTTC	CASSEGGIETQYF
.	TRBV3-1	many	TRBJ1-1	TGTGCCAGCACCGGGGGCCCGAACACTGAAGCTTTCTTT	CASTGGPNTEAFF
.	TRBV18	.	TRBJ2-5	TGTGCCAGCTCCGCAGGACTAATCGGGTCAGGGGACCAAGAGACCCAGTACTTC	CASSAGLIGSGDQETQYF
.	TRBV19	.	TRBJ1-1	TGTGCCAGTAGTATACAGGTGCGGACTGAAGCTTTCTTT	CASSIQVRTEAFF
.	TRBV12-3/TRBV12-4	few	TRBJ2-7	TGTGCCAGCAGCATCGCTCCGGAGGGCGAGCAGTACTTC	CASSIAPEGEQYF
.	TRBV12-3/TRBV12-4	many	TRBJ2-3	TGTGCCAGCAGCCGTTATTCAGAAGACGATACGCAGTATTTT	CASSRYSEDDTQYF
TRBD1	TRBV7-2	few	TRBJ2-6	TGTGCCAGCAGCTCGGGACAGGGGCTCTCTGGGGCCAACGTCCTGACTTTC	CASSSGQGLSGANVLTF
.	TRBV28	few	TRBJ2-1	TGTGCCAACAGTTTATCGGGAAATGAGCAGTTCTTC	CANSLSGNEQFF
.	TRBV6-2/TRBV6-3	.	TRBJ2-3	TGTGCCAGCAGTTATCGGGTTATCCCCACAGATACGCAGTATTTT	CASSYRVIPTDTQYF
.	TRBV14	few	TRBJ2-5	TGTGCCAGCAGCCAATCATTTAAGACCCAGTACTTC	CASSQSFKTQYF
.	TRBV5-1	many	TRBJ2-7	TGCGCCAGCAGCAGGACAGACTCCTACGAGCAGTACTTC	CASSRTDSYEQYF
TRBD1	TRBV4-1	.	TRBJ2-5	TGCGCCAGCAGCCAAGATCACCCGGGACAGGACGAGACCCAGTACTTC	CASSQDHPGQDETQYF
.	TRBV9	many	TRBJ2-5	TGTGCCAGCAGCGTAGCAGGACAAGAGACCCAGTACTTC	CASSVAGQETQYF
.	TRBV7-3	few	TRBJ2-5	TGTGCCAGCAGCTTAACGGGGACGTTCTCGGAGACCCAGTACTTC	CASSLTGTFSETQYF
TRBD2	TRBV27	.	TRBJ2-5	TGTGCCAGCAGTCCACAGTTAAGCGGGAGGGTCACCCAGTACTTC	CASSPQLSGRVTQYF